The following is a TCR beta chain sequence with its context. Its binding antigen is unknown. Within one base of it there is no much larger clone, and no base qualities were kept. This record belongs to a study of patients and donors after allogeneic stem cell transplantation (dated by TCRdb to the early 2020s). The CDR3 runs 14 residues from the cysteine to the phenylalanine. Just the 42-base CDR3 DNA is kept, in frame starting at base 1. Ends trimmed: V by 2 bases, J by 4 bases; bases unmatched to a gene: 4. Libraries were constructed by RT-PCR. The sample was run on a NextSeq 550. The public reads were reanalyzed by TCRdb: fastp trimming at Q25, MiXCR alignment, in-frame beta chains only. For every CDR3 protein sequence, its rows merge into one entry that carries the most common genes and DNA. The sample data list about 410,000 distinct CDR3 sequences, and 16% of these were observed just once. 7.2% of the sample goes to the ten largest clones.

The sequence derives from a human donor who was either an allogeneic HSCT recipient or a stem cell or donor lymphocyte infusion donor (not recorded which). It is not recorded whose cells these are; they may come from a transplant donor. The source material was blood, either unsorted or a sorted T cell fraction (not recorded which). The V and J segments used are TRBV12-3 or TRBV12-4 and TRBJ2-5, and TRBD2 aligns with 7 junction nucleotides. The nucleotide sequence reads TGTGCCAGCAGTTTAACGGGAGGCGCAGAGACCCAGTACTTC. Translated, it gives CASSLTGGAETQYF.